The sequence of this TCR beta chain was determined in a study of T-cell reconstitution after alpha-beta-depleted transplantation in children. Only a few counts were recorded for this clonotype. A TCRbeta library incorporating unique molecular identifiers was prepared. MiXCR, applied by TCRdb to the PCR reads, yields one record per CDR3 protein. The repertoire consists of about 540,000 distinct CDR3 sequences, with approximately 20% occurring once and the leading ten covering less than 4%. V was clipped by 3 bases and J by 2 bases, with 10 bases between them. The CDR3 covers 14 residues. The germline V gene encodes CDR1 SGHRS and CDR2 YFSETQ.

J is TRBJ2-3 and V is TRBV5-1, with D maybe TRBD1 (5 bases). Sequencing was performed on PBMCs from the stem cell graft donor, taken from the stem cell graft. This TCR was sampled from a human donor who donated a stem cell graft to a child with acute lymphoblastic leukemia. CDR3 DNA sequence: TGCGCCAGCAGCTGGAACAGGTTCACAGATACGCAGTATTTT. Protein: CASSWNRFTDTQYF.